This TCR beta chain was obtained from a study of STAT5B mutations in CD4+ large granular lymphocyte leukemia. This clone was detected only once. What it binds is unknown. It is unclear where the CDR3 begins or ends on the DNA, so no DNA is shown, and the CDR3 is as TCRdb lists it. As handled by the study authors: A productive frequency of 2.59 x 10-5 was the lowest detectable. Generated by immunoSEQ multiplex PCR, the TCRdb table keeps only in-frame clones and is missing some. V, J and clone size derive from that table, while D and trimming were established from the DNA sequence. In the table there are about 40,000 clones, roughly 81% of which are singletons. Study-level findings and limits: TRBV06-family usage was enriched in top patient clones (8/27) versus controls (2/35). Approximately 25% of private leukemic clonotypes occurred rarely in other patients' non-leukemic repertoires.

The CDR3 is made up of 17 amino acids, end residues included. This clonotype was obtained from a human donor in good health. The rearrangement joins TRBV21-1 to TRBJ2-2; the listed D gene, TRBD2, was not tested against the DNA. TRBV21-1 is a listed pseudogene. Sequencing input: CD4+ T cells from blood buffy coats. CDR3: CASSKSLVGDGTGELFF.